Presented here are 4 T cell receptor beta chains from one specimen sequenced in a study of graft-versus-host responses after intestinal transplantation. Here immunoSEQ multiplex PCR was the method, and the copy in TCRdb shows in-frame clones only, minus some. The sample gives about 25,000 clones, around two fifths of which show up once; 0.66% is in the top ten. The sequences come from alloreactive CD4+ T cells from a mixed lymphocyte reaction culture, collected before intestinal transplant. The subset: CFSE-low proliferating T cells sorted from roughly 6-day pre-transplant mixed lymphocyte reaction (GvH or HvG direction). The origin of the receptors is a human patient who received an intestinal transplant.

The chain carries TRBV6-5 and TRBJ2-1; 7 bases map to TRBD2. The trim removed 5 bases at V and 6 bases at J, leaving 7 bases unmatched. The CDR3 is made up of 14 amino acids. CDR1 and CDR2 (germline): MNHEY, SVGAGI. For the CDR3, the DNA is TGTGCCAGCAGTCGGGGGAGGGCCGGCAATGAGCAGTTCTTC. Translated, it gives CASSRGRAGNEQFF.

This clone has more than one count but fewer than ten. The chain is built from TRBV2 and TRBJ1-5; D not resolved. CDR1 SNHLY and CDR2 FYNNEI come from the germline V gene. CDR3 size: 14 residues. The ends were cut back, 5 bases at V and 2 bases at J, with 10 bases in the middle. In nucleotides, the CDR3 is TGTGCCAGCAGTTCCGGGAAAGGCAATCAGCCCCAGCATTTT. This translates into CASSSGKGNQPQHF.

This clone is labeled medium-sized (0.01 to 0.1%). The rearrangement joins TRBV28 to TRBJ2-7; D perhaps matches TRBD2 (5 bases). Germline V CDR1 and CDR2: MDHEN, SYDVKM. The ends were cut back, 7 bases at V and 6 bases at J, with 13 bases in the middle. The CDR3 sequence is 12 residues long. The CDR3 loop reads CASNSSPLEQYF. In DNA, the CDR3 is TGTGCCAGCAACTCTAGCCCACTCGAGCAGTACTTC.

As concerns this clone: The junction differs from germline at one of its ends, possibly a read error. Other DNA sequences of this sample code for an identical CDR3. The chain has TRBV30 and TRBJ1-5, with TRBD1 as a possible D gene (6 bases). Germline V gene data show CDR1 as GTSNPN and CDR2 as SVGIG (reference sequence). This CDR3 is 17 amino acids long. CDR3 sequence reads: CAWSAGVRWDSNQPQHF. The DNA of the CDR3 is TGCGCCTGGAGTGCAGGGGTGCGGTGGGATAGCAATCAGCCCCAGCATTTT.